This record concerns one T cell receptor beta chain sequence. Its antigen specificity is not known. Per-base qualities were not stored, and no clone one base away is much larger. The data belong to a study of T cell responses to AZD1222 COVID-19 vaccine (dated by TCRdb to the early 2020s). Background on the whole study: TCR sequencing was performed for roughly 240 trial participants, of whom 200 to 210 were given two doses of AZD1222 and around 25 were given two doses of MenACWY control vaccine. Trial participants were enrolled by age into 18-55, 56-69 and 70-plus year subgroups, with 148, 28 and 57 TCR-sequenced participants respectively. The study at large found these results: The 56-69-year group was small, and its depth increase did not reach significance, likely because of low power. Participants were mostly white British and included more females than males, and it was suggested by the authors that clonal diversity may have been underestimated. CD4 TCRs associated with the vaccine covered the entire spike protein, and the dominant responses were in regions 160-218 and 743-854. After two AZD1222 doses, both the breadth and the depth of spike-specific TCRs were significantly higher than at day 0 and than in MenACWY recipients. Because no samples from the day 14 peak response were available, repertoires could be characterized only after the peak T cell response. Reportedly, almost half of the unique spike-specific TCRs recognized epitopes lying outside the regions that are mutated in the B.1.351 and B.1.1.7 variants. Conclusions about previously exposed vaccinees are limited because only six or seven AZD1222 recipients were SARS-CoV-2 seropositive at baseline.

The CDR3 regions of human TCRbeta chains were analyzed by immunosequencing. In the original analysis: TCRs in the repertoires were compared against a reference library of SARS-CoV-2-specific TCRs that had been generated with the MIRA antigen-specificity platform. Breadth was defined as the fraction of unique TCRs that were SARS-CoV-2-associated. Depth was defined as the fraction of total T cells that were SARS-CoV-2-associated. Each spike-specific TCR was assigned to its reactive spike region and to a CD4 or CD8 class using the MIRA data. Log10-transformed breadth and depth values were compared by one-way ANOVA with Sidak's multiple comparisons tests. TCRdb holds this immuneACCESS table with in-frame rearrangements only. Some clones are missing; in checked studies, unresolved V genes explain under half, and the rest has no known cause. Clone size and V and J calls were adopted from that table, with D and trimming inferred from the DNA. This sample lists roughly 150,000 clones; around 92% were detected once. The leading ten clones occupy more than 1% of the sample.

Germline trimming amounts to 3 bases on V and 3 bases on J, with 7 as the count of junction bases outside the gene matches. CDR1 and CDR2, looked up from the germline V gene, are SGHAT and FQNNGV. Including cysteine and phenylalanine, the CDR3 has 15 amino acids. Only the CDR3 part of the read is kept: 45 bases, read in frame from the first base. This specimen's time point label, interpreted: about 28 days (+/-7) after the second vaccine dose. AZD1222 recipients given second doses at about 4 weeks or at about 12 weeks were pooled, since spike-specific TCR depth and breadth were not found to differ between the two schedules. Vaccinee samples were obtained from the UK trials COV001 and COV002, which included a single-blind randomized controlled phase 2/3 trial of AZD1222 (ChAdOx1 nCoV-19) in healthy adults. For TCRbeta chain sequencing, PBMC samples were collected from trial participants at day 0 and at day 28 after the second dose.

Sequencing was performed on peripheral blood, taken 28 days after the second AZD1222 dose. The source of this sequence is an adult who received the AZD1222 COVID-19 vaccine. Rearrangement joined TRBV11-2 to TRBJ1-1, with 7 central nucleotides matching TRBD1. The CDR3 protein is CASSFTGAADTEAFF. The sequence in DNA is TGTGCCAGCAGCTTTACAGGGGCTGCGGACACTGAAGCTTTCTTT.